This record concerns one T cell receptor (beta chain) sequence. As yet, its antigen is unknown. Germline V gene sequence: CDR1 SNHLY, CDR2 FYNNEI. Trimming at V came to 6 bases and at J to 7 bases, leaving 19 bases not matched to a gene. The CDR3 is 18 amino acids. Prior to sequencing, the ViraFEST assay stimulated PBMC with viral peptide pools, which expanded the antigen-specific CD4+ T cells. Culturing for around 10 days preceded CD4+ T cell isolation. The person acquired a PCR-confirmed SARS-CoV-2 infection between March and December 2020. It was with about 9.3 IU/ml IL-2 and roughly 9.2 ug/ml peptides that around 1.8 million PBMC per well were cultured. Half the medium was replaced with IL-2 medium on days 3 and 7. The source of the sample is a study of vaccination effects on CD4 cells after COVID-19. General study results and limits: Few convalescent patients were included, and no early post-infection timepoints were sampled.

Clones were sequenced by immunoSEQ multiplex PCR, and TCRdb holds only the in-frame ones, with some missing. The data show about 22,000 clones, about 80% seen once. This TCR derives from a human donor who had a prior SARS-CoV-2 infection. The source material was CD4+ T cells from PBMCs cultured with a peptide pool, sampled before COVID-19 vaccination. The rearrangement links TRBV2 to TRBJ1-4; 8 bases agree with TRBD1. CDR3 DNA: TGTGCCAGCAGGGACAGGGTTTCGGGAGCACGGCGGGGTGAAAAACTGTTTTTT. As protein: CASRDRVSGARRGEKLFF.